The present TCR beta chain was sequenced within a study of blood T cells in healthy people across ages. Together with a sample-barcoded 5' primer, a J-beta primer mix was included in a second PCR lasting roughly 6 to 12 cycles. A template-switch adaptor containing 12 random nucleotides labeled each cDNA molecule. TCRdb fed the 5' RACE reads into MiXCR, producing one record per CDR3 protein. This sample yields approximately 850,000 distinct CDR3 sequences, of which over 45% are seen a single time; 20% to 25% belongs to the top ten. The CDR3 contains 13 residues. Germline lookup yields CDR1 LGHDT and CDR2 YNNKEL (reference sequence). V shed 7 bases and J 9 bases; nucleotides not matched to a gene: 11.

This clonotype was obtained from a man aged 30 to 45 in good health. Sequenced material: blood. The V gene is TRBV3-1, the J gene TRBJ1-1, with 7 bases identical to TRBD1. The CDR3 protein is CASIPGRGGQAFF. The CDR3, as DNA: TGTGCCAGCATCCCAGGCAGGGGGGGTCAAGCTTTCTTT. Filled out from reference TRBV3-1 and TRBJ1-1, the complete variable domain reads DTAVSQTPKYLVTQMGNDKSIKCEQNLGHDTMYWYKQDSKKFLKIMFSYNNKELIINETVPNRFSPKSPDKAHLNLHINSLELGDSAVYFCASIPGRGGQAFFGQGTRLTVV.